This TCR beta chain was recorded in a study of OX40 agonist ivuxolimab in advanced cancers. Across the study: Every 2 weeks, patients got intravenous ivuxolimab at one of six dose levels (0.01-10 mg/kg). Partial responses were achieved by three patients, one with hepatocellular carcinoma and two with cutaneous melanoma.

Patients with autoimmune history or systemic immunosuppression were excluded. Concerning this clone itself: Its antigen is not known.

Study observations and caveats: Low normalized T-cell clonal expansion was also seen in some nonresponders.

Assay used: immunoSEQ multiplex PCR; TCRdb lists only in-frame clones, some missing. The sample shows tens of thousands of clones, approximately 86% of them seen only once. Germline V gene data show CDR1 as LGHNA and CDR2 as YNFKEQ. The V end lost 1 base, the J end lost 7 bases, and 7 bases lay between the germline ends. This CDR3 has 12 residues. This sequence originates from an adult with an advanced solid tumor such as melanoma, head and neck, liver or kidney cancer. The rearrangement uses TRBV4-2 and TRBJ1-2; no clear D. The material sequenced was CD4+ or CD8+ T cells sorted from blood, taken in a trial of the OX40 agonist ivuxolimab. This CDR3 is CASSQVSGGYTF. The CDR3 DNA reads as TGTGCCAGCAGCCAAGTTTCCGGTGGCTACACCTTC.